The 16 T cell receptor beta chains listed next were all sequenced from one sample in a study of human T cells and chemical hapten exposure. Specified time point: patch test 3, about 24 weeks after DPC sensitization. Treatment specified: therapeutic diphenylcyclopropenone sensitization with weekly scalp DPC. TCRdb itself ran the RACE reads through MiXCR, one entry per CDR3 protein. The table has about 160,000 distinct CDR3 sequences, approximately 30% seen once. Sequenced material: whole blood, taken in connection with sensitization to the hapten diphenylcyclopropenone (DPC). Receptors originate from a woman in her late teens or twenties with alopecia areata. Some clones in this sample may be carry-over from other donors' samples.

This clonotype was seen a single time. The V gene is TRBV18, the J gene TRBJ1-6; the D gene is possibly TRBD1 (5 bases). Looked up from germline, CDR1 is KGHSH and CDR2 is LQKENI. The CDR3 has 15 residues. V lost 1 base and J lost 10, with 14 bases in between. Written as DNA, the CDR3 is TGTGCCAGCTCACCACAGCCGACAGTATCGTCACCCCTCCACTTT. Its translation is CASSPQPTVSSPLHF.

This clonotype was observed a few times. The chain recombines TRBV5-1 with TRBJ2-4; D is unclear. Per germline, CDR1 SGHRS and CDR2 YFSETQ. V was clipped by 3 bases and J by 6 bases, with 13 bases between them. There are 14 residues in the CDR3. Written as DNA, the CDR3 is TGCGCCAGCAGCTCCCAGGTCGGGTTAAACATTCAGTACTTC. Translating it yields CASSSQVGLNIQYF. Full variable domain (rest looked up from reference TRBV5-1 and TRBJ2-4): KAGVTQTPRYLIKTRGQQVTLSCSPISGHRSVSWYQQTPGQGLQFLFEYFSETQRNKGNFPGRFSGRQFSNSRSEMNVSTLELGDSALYLCASSSQVGLNIQYFGAGTRLSVL.

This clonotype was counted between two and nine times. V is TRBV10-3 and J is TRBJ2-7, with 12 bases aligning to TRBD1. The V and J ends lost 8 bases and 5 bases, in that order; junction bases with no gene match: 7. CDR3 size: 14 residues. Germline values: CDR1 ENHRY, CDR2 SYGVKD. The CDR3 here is CAIARDRGQDEQYF. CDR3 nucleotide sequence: TGTGCCATCGCCCGGGACAGGGGGCAGGACGAGCAGTACTTC.

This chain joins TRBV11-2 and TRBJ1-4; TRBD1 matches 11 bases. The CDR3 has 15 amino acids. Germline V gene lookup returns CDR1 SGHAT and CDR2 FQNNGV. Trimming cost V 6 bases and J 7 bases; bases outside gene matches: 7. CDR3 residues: CASRRSGTGGEKLFF. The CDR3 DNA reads TGTGCCAGCAGACGTTCCGGGACAGGGGGTGAAAAACTGTTTTTT.

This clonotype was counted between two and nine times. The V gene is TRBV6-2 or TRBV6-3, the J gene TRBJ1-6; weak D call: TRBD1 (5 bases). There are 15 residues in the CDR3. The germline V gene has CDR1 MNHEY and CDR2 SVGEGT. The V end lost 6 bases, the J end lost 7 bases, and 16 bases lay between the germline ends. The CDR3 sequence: CASRPALGQNSPLHF. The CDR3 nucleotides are TGTGCCAGCAGACCCGCCCTAGGACAAAATTCACCCCTCCACTTT.

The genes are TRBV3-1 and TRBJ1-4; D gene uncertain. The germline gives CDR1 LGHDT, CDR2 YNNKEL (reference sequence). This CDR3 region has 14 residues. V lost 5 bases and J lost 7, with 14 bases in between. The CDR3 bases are TGTGCCAGCAGCTCGGACCTACGGAGTGAAAAACTGTTTTTT. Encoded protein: CASSSDLRSEKLFF.

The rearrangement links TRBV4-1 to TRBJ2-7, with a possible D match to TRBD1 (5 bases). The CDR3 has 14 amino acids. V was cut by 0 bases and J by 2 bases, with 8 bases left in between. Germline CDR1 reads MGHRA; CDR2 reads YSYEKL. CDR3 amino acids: CASSQDAGTYEQYF. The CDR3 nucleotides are TGCGCCAGCAGCCAAGATGCAGGGACCTACGAGCAGTACTTC.

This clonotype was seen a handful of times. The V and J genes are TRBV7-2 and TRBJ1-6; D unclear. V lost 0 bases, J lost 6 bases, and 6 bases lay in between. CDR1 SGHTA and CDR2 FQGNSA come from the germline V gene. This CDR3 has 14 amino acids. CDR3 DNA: TGTGCCAGCAGCTTAGCACACCTTAATTCACCCCTCCACTTT. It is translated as CASSLAHLNSPLHF. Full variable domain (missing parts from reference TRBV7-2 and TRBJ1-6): GAGVSQSPSNKVTEKGKDVELRCDPISGHTALYWYRQSLGQGLEFLIYFQGNSAPDKSGLPSDRFSAERTGGSVSTLTIQRTQQEDSAVYLCASSLAHLNSPLHFGNGTRLTVT.

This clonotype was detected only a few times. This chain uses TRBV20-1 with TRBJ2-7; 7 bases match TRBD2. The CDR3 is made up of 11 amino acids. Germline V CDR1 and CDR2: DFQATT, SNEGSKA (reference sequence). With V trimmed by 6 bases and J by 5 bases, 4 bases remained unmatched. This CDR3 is CSAMGGNEQYF. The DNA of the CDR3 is TGCAGTGCAATGGGAGGGAACGAGCAGTACTTC.

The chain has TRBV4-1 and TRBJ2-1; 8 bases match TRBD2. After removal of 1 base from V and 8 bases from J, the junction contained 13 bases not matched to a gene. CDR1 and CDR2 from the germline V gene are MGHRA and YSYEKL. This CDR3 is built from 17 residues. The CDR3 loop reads CASSQGPWREVSHEQFF. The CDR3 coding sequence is TGCGCCAGCAGCCAAGGCCCTTGGCGGGAGGTTTCCCATGAGCAGTTCTTC.

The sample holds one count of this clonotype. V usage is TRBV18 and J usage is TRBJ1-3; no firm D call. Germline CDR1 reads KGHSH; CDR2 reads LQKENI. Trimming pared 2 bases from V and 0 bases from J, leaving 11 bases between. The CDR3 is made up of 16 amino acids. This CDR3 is CASSPASGVSGNTIYF. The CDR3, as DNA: TGTGCCAGCTCACCAGCTAGCGGGGTCTCTGGAAACACCATATATTTT.

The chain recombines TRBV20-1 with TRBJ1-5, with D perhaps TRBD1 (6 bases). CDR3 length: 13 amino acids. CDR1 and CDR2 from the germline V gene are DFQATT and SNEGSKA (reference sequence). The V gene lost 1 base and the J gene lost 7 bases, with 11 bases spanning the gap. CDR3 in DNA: TGCAGTGCTAGAGTTTCAGGGGACCAGCCCCAGCATTTT. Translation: CSARVSGDQPQHF.

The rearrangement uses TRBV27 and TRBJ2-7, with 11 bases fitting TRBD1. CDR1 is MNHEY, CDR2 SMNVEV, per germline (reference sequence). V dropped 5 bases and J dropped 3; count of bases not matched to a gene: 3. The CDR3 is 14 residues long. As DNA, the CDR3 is TGTGCCAGCAGTACGGGACAGGGGGGCTACGAGCAGTACTTC. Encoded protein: CASSTGQGGYEQYF.

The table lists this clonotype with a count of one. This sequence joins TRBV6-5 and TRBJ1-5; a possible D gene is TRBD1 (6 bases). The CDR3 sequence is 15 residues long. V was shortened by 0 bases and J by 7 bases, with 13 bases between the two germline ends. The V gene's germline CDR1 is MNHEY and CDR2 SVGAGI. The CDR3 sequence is CASSYSGGLEQPQHF. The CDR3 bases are TGTGCCAGCAGTTACTCAGGGGGTTTAGAACAGCCCCAGCATTTT.

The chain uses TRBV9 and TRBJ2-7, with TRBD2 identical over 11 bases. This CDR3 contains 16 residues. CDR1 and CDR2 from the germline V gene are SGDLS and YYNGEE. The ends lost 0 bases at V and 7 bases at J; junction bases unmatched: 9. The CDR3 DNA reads TGTGCCAGCAGCGTAGGGTATAGCGGGAGGGCCTGGGAGCAGTACTTC. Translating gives CASSVGYSGRAWEQYF. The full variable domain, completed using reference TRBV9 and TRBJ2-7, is DSGVTQTPKHLITATGQRVTLRCSPRSGDLSVYWYQQSLDQGLQFLIQYYNGEERAKGNILERFSAQQFPDLHSELNLSSLELGDSALYFCASSVGYSGRAWEQYFGPGTRLTVT.

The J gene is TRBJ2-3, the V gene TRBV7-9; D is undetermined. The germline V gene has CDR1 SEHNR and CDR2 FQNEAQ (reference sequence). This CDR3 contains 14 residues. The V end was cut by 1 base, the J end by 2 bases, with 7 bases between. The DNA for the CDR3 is TGTGCCAGCAGCTTAGGCGGCCCCACAGATACGCAGTATTTT. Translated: CASSLGGPTDTQYF.